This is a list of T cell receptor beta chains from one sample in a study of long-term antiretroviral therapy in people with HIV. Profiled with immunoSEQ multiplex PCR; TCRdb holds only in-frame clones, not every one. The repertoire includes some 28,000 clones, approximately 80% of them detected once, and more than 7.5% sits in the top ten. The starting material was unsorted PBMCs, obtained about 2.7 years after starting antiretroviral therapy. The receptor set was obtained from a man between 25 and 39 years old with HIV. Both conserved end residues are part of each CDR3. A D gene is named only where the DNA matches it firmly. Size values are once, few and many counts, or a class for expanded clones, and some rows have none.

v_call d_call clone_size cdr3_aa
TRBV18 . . CASSPPAPTYEQYF
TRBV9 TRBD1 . CASSPRGTDYNEQFF
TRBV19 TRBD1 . CASSRDRERAEAFF
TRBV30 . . CAWGDGQTYEQYF
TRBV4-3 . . CASGGATTDTQYF
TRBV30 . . CAWNRVANTIYF
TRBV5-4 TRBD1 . CASGQGGNWDTGELFF
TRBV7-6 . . CASTRRLEGETQYF
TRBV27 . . CASSLGGTASYEQYF
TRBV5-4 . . CASSLGYGGVDTQYF
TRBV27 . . CASSLKGDFPDTQYF
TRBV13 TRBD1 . CASSSTPGQGKEQYF
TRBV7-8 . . CASSLLERSYEQYF
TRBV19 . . CASSIPGRRGETQYF
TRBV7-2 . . CASSLVAGTNEQYF
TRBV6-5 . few CASRTTGDQYF
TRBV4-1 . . CASSQDRGVLGEKLFF
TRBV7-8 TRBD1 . CASSLGTVSSTDTQYF
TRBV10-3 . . CAIRNTGQDSPLHF
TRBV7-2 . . CASSSRPPSYTEAFF
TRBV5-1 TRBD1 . CASSFSGTGGASTEAFF
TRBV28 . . CASSQGNEKLFF
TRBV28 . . CASSFRGLQLFF
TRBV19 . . CASSMGQGNSNEQFF
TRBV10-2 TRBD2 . CASSEWATGGITDTQYF
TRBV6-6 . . CASSYSPRGGAEAFF
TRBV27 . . CASSLSSGFWPQHF
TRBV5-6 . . CASSLGQSGNTIYF
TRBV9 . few CASSVWGKNTEAFF
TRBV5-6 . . CASSSERTANSPLHF
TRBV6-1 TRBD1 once CASSEAGTGGYEQYF
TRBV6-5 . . CASSYLPRGTNEKLFF
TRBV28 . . CASRRGNEKLFF
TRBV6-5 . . CASRGGVLNTEAFF
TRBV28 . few CASRAPLGTTYEQYF
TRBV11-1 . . CASSVREDTQYF
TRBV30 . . CAWSGHANTIYF
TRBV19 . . CASSRNLKEKLFF
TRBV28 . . CASSFSDNEQFF
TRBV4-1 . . CASSIPGETTDTQYF
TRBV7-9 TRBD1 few CASSMTGEVGQPQHF
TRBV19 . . CASSIVDSLDTQYF
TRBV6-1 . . CASSGLYTQYF
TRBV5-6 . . CASSLEGSGWRDTQYF
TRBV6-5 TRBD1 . CASSYGQGSTYEQYF